This T cell receptor (beta chain) was observed in a study of T cells in Graves' hyperthyroidism and ophthalmopathy. V lost 4 bases to trimming and J lost 0 bases, with 13 bases between them. Per germline, CDR1 SGDLS and CDR2 YYNGEE. The CDR3 sequence is 15 residues long. RNA transcripts gave rise to amplified TCR beta CDR3 regions. Using the HTBI primer set, a first-round RT-PCR was run on the TCR CDR3. MiXCR, applied by TCRdb to the multiplex PCR reads, yields one record per CDR3 protein. The data show roughly 500,000 distinct CDR3 sequences, 20% to 25% seen once. Details on this clonotype: The antigen is not known. A clone one base away is much larger, so this may be a read error.

Each person with ophthalmopathy scored at least 3 on the Clinical Activity Score, reached NOSPECS grade 4 or higher, and had been ill under 3 months. Uncontrolled infection, other autoimmune disease, pregnancy or lactation barred patients from enrollment. Study-level findings and limits: The model's output predicted ophthalmopathy at a median of roughly 6 months prior to onset. Blood also showed most of the thyroid clonotypes that were expanded above 0.001.

The gene calls are TRBV9 and TRBJ1-1, with D perhaps TRBD1 (6 bases). This sequence was found in a woman in her seventies with Graves' ophthalmopathy. The sequencing sample was made of blood. CDR3 sequence: CASSRTGTLNTEAFF. In DNA, the CDR3 is TGTGCCAGCAGCAGGACCGGGACATTGAACACTGAAGCTTTCTTT.